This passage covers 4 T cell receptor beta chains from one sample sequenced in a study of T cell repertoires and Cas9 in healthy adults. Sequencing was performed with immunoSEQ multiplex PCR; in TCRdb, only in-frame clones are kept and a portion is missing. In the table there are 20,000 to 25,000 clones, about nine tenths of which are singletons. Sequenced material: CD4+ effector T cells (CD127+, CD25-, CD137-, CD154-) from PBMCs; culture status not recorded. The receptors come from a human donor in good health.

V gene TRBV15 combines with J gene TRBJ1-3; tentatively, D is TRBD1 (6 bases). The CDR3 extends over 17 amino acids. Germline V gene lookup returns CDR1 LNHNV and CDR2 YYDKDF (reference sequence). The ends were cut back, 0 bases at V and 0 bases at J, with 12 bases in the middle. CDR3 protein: CATSRDGTGFSGNTIYF. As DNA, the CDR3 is TGTGCCACCAGCAGAGACGGTACAGGGTTCTCTGGAAACACCATATATTTT.

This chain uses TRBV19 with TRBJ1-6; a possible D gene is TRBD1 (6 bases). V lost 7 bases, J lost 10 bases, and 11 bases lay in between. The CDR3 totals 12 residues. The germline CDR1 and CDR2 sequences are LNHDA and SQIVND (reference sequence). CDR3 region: CASNRDNSPLHF. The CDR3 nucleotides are TGTGCCAGTAACCGGGACAACTCACCCCTCCACTTT. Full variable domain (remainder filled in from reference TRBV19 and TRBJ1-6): DGGITQSPKYLFRKEGQNVTLSCEQNLNHDAMYWYRQDPGQGLRLIYYSQIVNDFQKGDIAEGYSVSREKKESFPLTVTSAQKNPTAFYLCASNRDNSPLHFGNGTRLTVT.

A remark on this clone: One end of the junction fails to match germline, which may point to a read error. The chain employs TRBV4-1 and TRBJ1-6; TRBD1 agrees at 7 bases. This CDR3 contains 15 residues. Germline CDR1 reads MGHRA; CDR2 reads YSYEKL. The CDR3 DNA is TGTGCCAGCAGCCAAGCGAACAGGGGTGATTCACCCCTCCACTTT. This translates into CASSQANRGDSPLHF.

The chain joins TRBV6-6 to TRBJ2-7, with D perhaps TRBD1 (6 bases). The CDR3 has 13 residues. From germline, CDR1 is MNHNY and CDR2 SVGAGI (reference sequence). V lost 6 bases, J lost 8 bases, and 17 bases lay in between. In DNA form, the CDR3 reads TGTGCCAGCAGACCCGGGACAATGTATAAGCAGTACTTC. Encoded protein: CASRPGTMYKQYF.